A single sample gave rise to the 8 T cell receptor beta chains below, sequenced in a study of post-analysis software for immune sequencing data. Findings of the study overall: Patients had higher frequencies than controls of roughly five TRBV segments, including TRBV5-6, TRBV5-1 and TRBV20-1.

Unique molecular identifiers had been added to the TCR beta cDNA libraries. Via MiXCR, TCRdb re-called the PCR reads, giving one row per CDR3 protein. The top ten hold around 0.55% of the sample, which has roughly 800,000 distinct CDR3 sequences, about 32% seen once. These receptors' antigens are unknown. Specimen: blood. Source of these receptors: a girl aged 10-17 years with multiple sclerosis.

The rearrangement uses TRBV6-5 and TRBJ2-7; a possible D gene is TRBD2 (6 bases). The germline V gene encodes CDR1 MNHEY and CDR2 SVGAGI. This CDR3 has 14 residues. Trimming left V 1 base short and J 2 bases short, with 9 bases between. CDR3 region: CASSYLAAPYEQYF. DNA for the CDR3: TGTGCCAGCAGTTACTTAGCGGCGCCCTACGAGCAGTACTTC.

V usage is TRBV5-1 and J usage is TRBJ1-5; D call uncertain. Deletions cut 2 bases from V and 0 bases from J, with 12 bases between. The CDR3 loop spans 16 amino acids. Germline CDR1 and CDR2: SGHRS and YFSETQ. The CDR3 sequence: CASSLGGVGSNQPQHF. The CDR3 DNA is TGCGCCAGCAGCTTAGGCGGGGTAGGTAGCAATCAGCCCCAGCATTTT.

The chain is built from TRBV6-2 or TRBV6-3 and TRBJ2-6; D is unclear. From germline, CDR1 is MNHEY and CDR2 SVGEGT. Trimming took off 0 bases at V and 0 bases at J, with 9 bases between the two ends. This CDR3 has 17 residues. The CDR3 spells CASSYSWGHSGANVLTF. CDR3 bases: TGTGCCAGCAGTTACTCCTGGGGTCACTCTGGGGCCAACGTCCTGACTTTC.

This clonotype was observed a handful of times. The chain links TRBV7-2 to TRBJ2-1, with TRBD1 matching over 10 bases. The CDR3 totals 15 residues. V shed 3 bases, J shed 3 bases, and the junction held 2 bases outside the gene matches. Per germline, CDR1 SGHTA and CDR2 FQGNSA. The CDR3 region has the DNA TGTGCCAGCAGCTTGACAGGGGGCTTCTACAATGAGCAGTTCTTC. Amino acid sequence: CASSLTGGFYNEQFF.

This clonotype has just a few counts. The V gene is TRBV11-2, the J gene TRBJ2-1; 10 nucleotides align to TRBD2. Germline V CDR1 and CDR2: SGHAT, FQNNGV. V was clipped by 5 bases and J by 8 bases; unmatched bases: 9. This CDR3 is 15 amino acids long. As DNA, the CDR3 is TGTGCCAGCAGCCTAAGCGGGAGGGCCTTCGATGAGCAGTTCTTC. Residues: CASSLSGRAFDEQFF.

J is TRBJ2-3 and V is TRBV3-1; D uncertain. Germline V gives CDR1 LGHDT, CDR2 YNNKEL (reference sequence). This CDR3 comprises 15 residues. Trimming pared 0 bases from V and 6 bases from J, leaving 13 bases between. CDR3 DNA: TGTGCCAGCAGCCAAGAAGGCCAGGTCGTTGATACGCAGTATTTT. Protein sequence: CASSQEGQVVDTQYF.

This chain links TRBV29-1 with TRBJ2-6, with TRBD2 matching 7 bases. The CDR3 length is 12 residues. Germline-derived CDR1 and CDR2 are SQVTM and ANQGSEA. V lost 7 bases and J lost 9; bases outside the gene matches: 6. As DNA, the CDR3 is TGCAGCGCTGGGACTACCAGCAACGTCCTGACTTTC. This encodes CSAGTTSNVLTF.

This clonotype was detected a few times. The chain combines TRBV12-3 or TRBV12-4 with TRBJ2-1; 10 bases align to TRBD1. Trimming at V came to 5 bases and at J to 6 bases, leaving 7 bases not matched to a gene. The length of the CDR3 is 15 residues. CDR3 in amino acids: CASSPDWTGGNEQFF. The CDR3 DNA follows: TGTGCCAGCAGTCCCGATTGGACAGGGGGCAATGAGCAGTTCTTC.